Listed below are T cell receptor beta chains from one sample, sequenced in a study of T-cell memory formation after mild COVID-19. TCRdb re-derived calls from the 5' RACE reads in MiXCR, one entry per CDR3 protein. The table has about 560,000 distinct CDR3 sequences, more than 15% seen once. The sequencing input was PBMCs or a T cell subset sorted from them (not recorded which). The receptors originated from an adult woman who had mild COVID-19 (a few samples of this study predate the infection). Cell type and time point are not known. Each CDR3 is given with its conserved first and last residue. Each record gives: V gene, J gene, CDR3 protein.

TRBV30	TRBJ2-3	CAWSSRGTDTQYF
TRBV7-6	TRBJ1-2	CASSKGQGPYGYTF
TRBV12-3/TRBV12-4	TRBJ1-4	CASSLSTDEKLFF
TRBV24-1	TRBJ2-3	CATSDDRGLADTQYF
TRBV5-1	TRBJ1-6	CASSAGTNSPLHF
TRBV4-3	TRBJ1-3	CASSPDGNTIYF
TRBV18	TRBJ2-7	CASSPFKGYEQYF
TRBV7-2	TRBJ2-2	CASSTYPRTFMTGELFF
TRBV10-3	TRBJ2-3	CAISESNGSADTQYF
TRBV27	TRBJ1-2	CASSLWAGGGNYGYTF
TRBV7-2	TRBJ1-5	CASSLALTGQLNQPQHF
TRBV15	TRBJ2-2	CATSRDLRSANTGELFF
TRBV29-1	TRBJ2-1	CSVAGTGREQFF
TRBV27	TRBJ2-7	CASSLVATYEQYF
TRBV7-9	TRBJ2-7	CASSGAGGAYEQYF
TRBV5-4	TRBJ1-4	CASSLGGRVTNEKLFF
TRBV10-3	TRBJ2-2	CAITRLVGNGELFF
TRBV11-2	TRBJ2-7	CASSPILRTGPYEQYF
TRBV4-3	TRBJ2-2	CASSQDKVEDLMSGELFF
TRBV7-8	TRBJ2-7	CASGLAGAYEQYF
TRBV25-1	TRBJ2-5	CASSELRQGRETQYF
TRBV23-1	TRBJ2-3	CASIRRAVDTQYF
TRBV20-1	TRBJ1-2	CSARDGGRLHYGYTF
TRBV29-1	TRBJ2-1	CSGRLLAGVSDEQFF
TRBV7-8	TRBJ2-3	CASSLALGYTSTDTQYF
TRBV4-1	TRBJ1-3	CASSQESGGRNTIYF
TRBV20-1	TRBJ2-3	CSGESPGQGEGGTDTQYF
TRBV20-1	TRBJ2-7	CSARALRAGPYEQYF
TRBV3-1	TRBJ2-5	CASSQEGQGKTQYF
TRBV12-3/TRBV12-4	TRBJ2-7	CASSPGGGEGLSYEQYF
TRBV5-4	TRBJ2-1	CASSQPRGKNEQFF
TRBV6-2/TRBV6-3	TRBJ2-7	CASSYEGGNLEPSEQYF
TRBV5-4	TRBJ2-1	CASSLGLAGDNEQFF
TRBV14	TRBJ1-6	CASSQQVTRNSPLHF
TRBV7-2	TRBJ2-3	CASSLRPSAGTDTQYF
TRBV7-3	TRBJ1-1	CASSLGPGTAEAFF
TRBV18	TRBJ2-7	CASSPRAGNEEQYF
TRBV27	TRBJ2-6	CASSLGQGAPSGANVLTF
TRBV7-9	TRBJ2-1	CASSLVSGTPYNEQFF
TRBV10-3	TRBJ2-5	CAIAADQETQYF
TRBV27	TRBJ2-3	CASSSSFSPGTDTQYF
TRBV12-3/TRBV12-4	TRBJ2-3	CASRGLAGGIDTQYF
TRBV6-2/TRBV6-3	TRBJ1-6	CASSQRTGGDSPLHF
TRBV4-2	TRBJ2-1	CASSQVGTGGGNEQFF
TRBV2	TRBJ1-2	CAEQGAYGYTF
TRBV6-2/TRBV6-3	TRBJ2-7	CASSYIGGQGYEQYF
TRBV5-5	TRBJ2-1	CASSLGRLNEQFF
TRBV5-6	TRBJ2-7	CASSLGITASGRAEQYF
TRBV18	TRBJ2-1	CASSPLASSYNEQFF
TRBV30	TRBJ2-2	CAWSYRDSAITGELFF
TRBV7-2	TRBJ1-4	CASRTGTNEKLFF
TRBV18	TRBJ1-1	CASSADRGGTEAFF
TRBV15	TRBJ1-2	CATSRGSGYGYTF
TRBV30	TRBJ2-6	CAWGKGSGANVLTF
TRBV5-5	TRBJ2-1	CASSWRQGAGNEQFF
TRBV6-1	TRBJ2-7	CASNPRSGAYEQYF
TRBV4-1	TRBJ2-7	CASSQDIEQDLNF